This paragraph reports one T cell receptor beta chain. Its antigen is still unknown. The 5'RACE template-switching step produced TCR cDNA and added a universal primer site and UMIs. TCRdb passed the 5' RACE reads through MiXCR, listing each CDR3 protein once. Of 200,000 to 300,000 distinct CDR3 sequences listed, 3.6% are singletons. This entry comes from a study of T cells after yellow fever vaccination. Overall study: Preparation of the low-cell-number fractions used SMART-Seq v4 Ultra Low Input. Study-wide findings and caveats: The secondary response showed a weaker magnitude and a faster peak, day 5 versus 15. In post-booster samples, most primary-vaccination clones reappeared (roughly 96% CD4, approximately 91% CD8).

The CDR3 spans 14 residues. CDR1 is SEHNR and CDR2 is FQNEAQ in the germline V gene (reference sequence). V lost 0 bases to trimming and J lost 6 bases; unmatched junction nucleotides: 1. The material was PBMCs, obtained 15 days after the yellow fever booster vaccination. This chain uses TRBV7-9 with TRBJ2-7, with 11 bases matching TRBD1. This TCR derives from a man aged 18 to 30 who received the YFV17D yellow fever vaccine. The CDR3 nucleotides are TGTGCCAGCAGCTTAGCGGACAGGGGGCTCGAGCAGTACTTC. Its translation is CASSLADRGLEQYF.